This T cell receptor beta chain appears in the sequencing data of a study of CD8 T cells in Susac syndrome (dated by TCRdb to about 2019). About the study as a whole: Whether CD8+ T cell activation and differentiation in Susac syndrome was antigen driven was tested using repertoire sequencing.

RNA was extracted using the RNeasy kit, and roughly 0.5 to 1 microgram was reverse transcribed with random hexamers. The immunoSEQ multiplex PCR assay, covering 54 Vbeta and 13 Jbeta segments, was used to amplify TCR beta CDR3 regions. PCR amplification bias was corrected using a synthetic template baseline for primer optimization and computational correction. Regarding the original processing steps: Only productive sequences were kept, with reads annotated to V, D and J genes according to IMGT and analyzed in immunoSEQ Analyzer. Clonality was computed as one minus Shannon entropy normalized by log2 of the number of productive unique sequences. For each patient and control, public and private clones were evaluated within the 100 most prevalent clones. Clones were defined as Susac-specific if absent from the healthy and MS cohorts, from 900 to 1,200 published viral clones and from other ImmuneACCESS disease sequences. The public reads were run again by TCRdb, first through fastp at Q25 and then through MiXCR, and only productive beta chains were kept. Rows matching on CDR3 protein sequence are summarized as one entry with the most common DNA and genes. Clone size and V and J calls follow TCRdb, not the original study. Counted in this sample were some 220,000 distinct CDR3 sequences; nearly 97% of them appeared once. The ten largest clones add up to roughly 0.1% of the sample.

General conclusions and limits of the study: The study acknowledged that relatively few individuals were included in the TCR sequencing and HLA analysis.

The V end gives up 6 bases and the J end 6 bases, leaving 6 bases in the junction not matched to a gene. There are 15 amino acids in the CDR3, from cysteine to phenylalanine inclusive. Only CDR3 DNA is held: 45 bases, read in frame from base 1. CDR1 MNHEY and CDR2 SMNVEV were looked up in the germline V gene (reference sequence). This clonotype has only one observation. The antigen it binds to is not known. No much larger clone is present one base from it, and per-base qualities are unavailable. One read alone is a weak basis. Peripheral blood CD8+ and CD4+ T cells from healthy donors, Susac syndrome patients and multiple sclerosis patients were profiled by high-throughput TCR beta sequencing. The multiple sclerosis controls were treatment-naive patients who had stable or active relapsing-remitting disease and met the revised McDonald criteria. CD8+ TEMRA cells were enriched by FACS, while bulk CD8+ and CD4+ T cells were purified by magnetic negative isolation. Blood was collected in EDTA tubes and processed within 24 hours, with PBMCs isolated through density gradient centrifugation. PBMCs intended for TCR sequencing were frozen in liquid nitrogen and were later thawed in a 37 degrees C water bath. A purity of at least 90% was achieved for sorted or isolated CD4+, CD8+ and CD8+ TEMRA cells.

The sequence links TRBV27 to TRBJ2-1; a stretch of 12 junction bases matches TRBD2. The TCR originated in a human donor with multiple sclerosis. Sequences were obtained from CD4+ T cells from PBMCs. The CDR3 has the sequence CASSSSGRAPNEQFF. The DNA sequence is TGTGCCAGCAGCTCTAGCGGGAGGGCCCCCAATGAGCAGTTCTTC.